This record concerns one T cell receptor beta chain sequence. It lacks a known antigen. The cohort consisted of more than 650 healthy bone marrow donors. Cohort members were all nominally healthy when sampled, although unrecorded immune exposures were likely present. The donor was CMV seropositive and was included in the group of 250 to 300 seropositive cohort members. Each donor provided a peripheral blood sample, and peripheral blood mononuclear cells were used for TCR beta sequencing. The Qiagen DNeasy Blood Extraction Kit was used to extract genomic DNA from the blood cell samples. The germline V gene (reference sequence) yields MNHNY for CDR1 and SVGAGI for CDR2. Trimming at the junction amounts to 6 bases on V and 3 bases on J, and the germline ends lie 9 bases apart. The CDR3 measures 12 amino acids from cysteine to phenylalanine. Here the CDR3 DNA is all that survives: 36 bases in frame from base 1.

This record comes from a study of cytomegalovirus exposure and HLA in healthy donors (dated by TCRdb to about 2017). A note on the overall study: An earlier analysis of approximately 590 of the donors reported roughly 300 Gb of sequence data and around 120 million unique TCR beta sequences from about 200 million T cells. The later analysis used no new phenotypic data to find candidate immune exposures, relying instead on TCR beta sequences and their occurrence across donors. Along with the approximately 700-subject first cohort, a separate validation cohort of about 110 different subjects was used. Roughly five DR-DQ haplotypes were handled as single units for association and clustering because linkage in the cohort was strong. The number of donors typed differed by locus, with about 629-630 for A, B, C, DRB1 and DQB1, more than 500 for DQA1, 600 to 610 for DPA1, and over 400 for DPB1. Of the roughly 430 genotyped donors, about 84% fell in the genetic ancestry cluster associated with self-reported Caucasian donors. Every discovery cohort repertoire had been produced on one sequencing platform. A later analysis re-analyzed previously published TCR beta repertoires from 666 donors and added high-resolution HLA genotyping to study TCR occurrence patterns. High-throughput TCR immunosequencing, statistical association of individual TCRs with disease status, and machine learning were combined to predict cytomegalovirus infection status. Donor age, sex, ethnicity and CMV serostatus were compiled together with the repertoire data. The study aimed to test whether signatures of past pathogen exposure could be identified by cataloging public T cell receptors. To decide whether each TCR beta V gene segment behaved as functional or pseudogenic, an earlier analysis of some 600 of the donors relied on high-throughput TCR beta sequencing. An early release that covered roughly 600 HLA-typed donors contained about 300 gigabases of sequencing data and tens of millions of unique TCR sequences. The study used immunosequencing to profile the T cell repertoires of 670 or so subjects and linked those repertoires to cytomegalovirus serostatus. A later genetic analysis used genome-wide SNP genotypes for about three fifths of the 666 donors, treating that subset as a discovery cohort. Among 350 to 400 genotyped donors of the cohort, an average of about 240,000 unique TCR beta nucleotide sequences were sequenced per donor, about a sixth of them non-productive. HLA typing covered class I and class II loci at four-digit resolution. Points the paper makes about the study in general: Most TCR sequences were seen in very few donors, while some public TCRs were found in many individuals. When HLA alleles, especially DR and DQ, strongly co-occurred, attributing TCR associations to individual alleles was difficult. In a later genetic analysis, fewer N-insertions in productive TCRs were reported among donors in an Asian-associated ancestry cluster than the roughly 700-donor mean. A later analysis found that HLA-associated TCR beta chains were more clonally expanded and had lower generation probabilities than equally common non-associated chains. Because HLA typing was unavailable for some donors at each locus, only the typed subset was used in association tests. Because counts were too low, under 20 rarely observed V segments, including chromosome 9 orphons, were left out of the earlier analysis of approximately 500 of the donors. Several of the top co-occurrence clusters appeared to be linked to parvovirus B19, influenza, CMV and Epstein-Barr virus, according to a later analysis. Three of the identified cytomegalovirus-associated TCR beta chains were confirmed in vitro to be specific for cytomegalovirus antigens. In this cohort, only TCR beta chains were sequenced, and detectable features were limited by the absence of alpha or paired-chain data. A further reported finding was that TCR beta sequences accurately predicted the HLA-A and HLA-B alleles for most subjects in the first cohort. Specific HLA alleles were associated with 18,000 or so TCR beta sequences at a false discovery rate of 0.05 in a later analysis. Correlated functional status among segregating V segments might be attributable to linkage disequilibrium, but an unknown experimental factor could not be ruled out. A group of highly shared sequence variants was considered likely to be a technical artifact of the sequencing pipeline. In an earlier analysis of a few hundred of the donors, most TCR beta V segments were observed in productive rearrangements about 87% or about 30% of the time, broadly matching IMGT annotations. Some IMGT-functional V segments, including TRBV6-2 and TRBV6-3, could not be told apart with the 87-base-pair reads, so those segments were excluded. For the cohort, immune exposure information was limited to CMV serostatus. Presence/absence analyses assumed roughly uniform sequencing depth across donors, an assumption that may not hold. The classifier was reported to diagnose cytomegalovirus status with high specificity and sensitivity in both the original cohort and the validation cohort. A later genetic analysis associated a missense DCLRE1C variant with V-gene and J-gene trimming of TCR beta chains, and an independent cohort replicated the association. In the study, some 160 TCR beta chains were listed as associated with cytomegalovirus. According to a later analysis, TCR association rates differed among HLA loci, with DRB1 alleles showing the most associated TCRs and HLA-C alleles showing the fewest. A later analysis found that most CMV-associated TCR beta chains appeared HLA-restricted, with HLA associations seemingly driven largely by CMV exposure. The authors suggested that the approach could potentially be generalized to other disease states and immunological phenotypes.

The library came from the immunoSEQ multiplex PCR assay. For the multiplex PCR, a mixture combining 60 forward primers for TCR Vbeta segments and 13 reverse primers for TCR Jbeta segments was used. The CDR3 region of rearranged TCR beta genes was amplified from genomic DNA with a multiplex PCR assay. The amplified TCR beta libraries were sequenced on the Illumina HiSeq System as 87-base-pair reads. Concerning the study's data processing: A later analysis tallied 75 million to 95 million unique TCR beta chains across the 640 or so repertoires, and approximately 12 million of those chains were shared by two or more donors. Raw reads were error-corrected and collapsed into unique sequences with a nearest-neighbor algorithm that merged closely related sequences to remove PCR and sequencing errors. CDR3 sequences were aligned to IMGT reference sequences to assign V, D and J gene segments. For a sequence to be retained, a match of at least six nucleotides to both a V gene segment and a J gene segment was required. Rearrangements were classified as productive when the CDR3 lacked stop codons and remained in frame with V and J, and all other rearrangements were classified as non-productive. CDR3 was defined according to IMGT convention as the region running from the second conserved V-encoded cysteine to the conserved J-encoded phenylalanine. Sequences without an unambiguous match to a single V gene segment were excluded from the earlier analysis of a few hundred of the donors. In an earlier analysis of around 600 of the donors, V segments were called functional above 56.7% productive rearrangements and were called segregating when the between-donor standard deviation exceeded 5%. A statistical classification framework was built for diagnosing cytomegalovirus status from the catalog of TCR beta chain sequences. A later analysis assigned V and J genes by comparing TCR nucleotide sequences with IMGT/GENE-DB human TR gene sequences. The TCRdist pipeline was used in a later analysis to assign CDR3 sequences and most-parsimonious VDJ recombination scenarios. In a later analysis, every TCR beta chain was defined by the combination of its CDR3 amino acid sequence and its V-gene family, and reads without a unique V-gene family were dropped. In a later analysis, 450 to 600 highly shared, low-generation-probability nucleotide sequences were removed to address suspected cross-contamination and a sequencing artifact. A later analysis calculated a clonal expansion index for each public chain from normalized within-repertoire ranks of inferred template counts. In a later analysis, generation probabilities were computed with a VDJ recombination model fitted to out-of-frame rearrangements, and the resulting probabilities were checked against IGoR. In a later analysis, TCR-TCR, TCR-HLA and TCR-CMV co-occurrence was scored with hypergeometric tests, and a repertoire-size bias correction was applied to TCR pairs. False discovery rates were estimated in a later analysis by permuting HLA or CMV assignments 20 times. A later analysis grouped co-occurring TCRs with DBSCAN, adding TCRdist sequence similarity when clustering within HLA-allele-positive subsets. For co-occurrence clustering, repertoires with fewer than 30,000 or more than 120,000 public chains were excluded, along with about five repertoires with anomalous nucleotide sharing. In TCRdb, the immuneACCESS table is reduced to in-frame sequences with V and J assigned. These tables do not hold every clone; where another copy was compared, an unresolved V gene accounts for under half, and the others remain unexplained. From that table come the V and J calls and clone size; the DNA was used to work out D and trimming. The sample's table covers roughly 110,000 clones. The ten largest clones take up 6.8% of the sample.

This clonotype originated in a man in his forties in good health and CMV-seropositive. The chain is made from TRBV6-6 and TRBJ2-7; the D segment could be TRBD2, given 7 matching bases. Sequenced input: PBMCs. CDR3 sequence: CASRRGGYEQYF. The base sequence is TGTGCCAGCAGGAGGGGGGGCTACGAGCAGTACTTC.